These 6 T cell receptor beta chains originate from one sample sequenced in a study of T-cell reconstitution after alpha-beta-depleted transplantation in children. The library targeted TCRbeta and was prepared with unique molecular identifiers. Each CDR3 protein gets one entry after TCRdb re-called the PCR reads with MiXCR. The sample lists 750,000 to 950,000 distinct CDR3 sequences; roughly 16% were seen once. Material: PBMCs, mostly from graft donor cells, obtained 360 days after TCRalphabeta/CD19-depleted stem cell transplant. Receptors were obtained from a male patient between 5 and 17 years old who had a stem cell transplant for acute lymphoblastic leukemia, so the T cells may come from the graft donor.

V and J are TRBV10-2 and TRBJ2-7; 9 nucleotides agree with TRBD2. This CDR3 has 17 amino acids. V lost 0 bases and J lost 0; bases outside the gene matches: 6. Germline V CDR1 and CDR2: WSHSY, SAAADI. CDR3 region: CASSESESGRSSYEQYF. Here the CDR3 DNA reads TGCGCCAGCAGTGAGTCGGAAAGCGGGAGGAGCTCCTACGAGCAGTACTTC.

This clonotype was picked up a small number of times. The V gene is TRBV20-1, the J gene TRBJ2-5; no firm D call. The CDR3 covers 9 residues. The V gene lost 4 bases and the J gene lost 5 bases, with 2 bases spanning the gap. Germline V gives CDR1 DFQATT, CDR2 SNEGSKA (reference sequence). CDR3 loop: CSANETQYF. The CDR3 DNA reads as TGCAGTGCTAACGAGACCCAGTACTTC.

The CDR3 DNA follows: TGTGCCAGCCGCCTAAGCGGTCTGCACACAGATACGCAGTATTTT. Translating gives CASRLSGLHTDTQYF. The chain employs TRBV7-6 and TRBJ2-3; D is perhaps TRBD2 (5 bases). This CDR3 is built from 15 residues. The germline gives CDR1 SGHVS, CDR2 FNYEAQ. The germline V and J ends were trimmed by 8 bases and 2 bases, with 17 bases remaining between them.

This chain joins TRBV12-3 or TRBV12-4 and TRBJ2-1; 7 bases fit TRBD2. V gave up 9 bases and J gave up 5 bases; unmatched junction bases: 16. There are 16 residues in the CDR3. CDR3 nucleotide sequence: TGTGCCAGAAGCCTCCCCTTGCGGGAGACCCACAATGAGCAGTTCTTC. Residues: CARSLPLRETHNEQFF.

This clonotype was picked up many times. The chain uses TRBV5-1 and TRBJ2-7; 9 positions match TRBD1. V was pared by 2 bases and J by 4 bases, with 7 bases of the junction left unmatched. This CDR3 has 15 residues. Germline V gives CDR1 SGHRS, CDR2 YFSETQ. DNA of the CDR3: TGCGCCAGCAGCTTCACCGGGACAGGGTCATACGAGCAGTACTTC. Its translation: CASSFTGTGSYEQYF.

This chain connects TRBV5-1 to TRBJ1-1; D gene ambiguous. This CDR3 spans 15 amino acids. The germline CDR1 and CDR2 sequences are SGHRS and YFSETQ. The V gene lost 1 base and the J gene lost 1 base, with 11 bases spanning the gap. The CDR3, as DNA: TGCGCCAGCAGCTTGTCCACAGCCAGGAACACTGAAGCTTTCTTT. It encodes CASSLSTARNTEAFF.